This entry describes one TCR beta chain. Its matching antigen is unknown. The sample is drawn from a study of cytomegalovirus exposure and HLA in healthy donors. Study-level findings and limits: Accounts indicate the classifier identified cytomegalovirus status with strong specificity and sensitivity. Many donors carried some public TCRs, although rarity characterized most TCR sequences. In vitro, three CMV-associated chains proved specific for CMV antigens.

Among the 110 or so subjects of the validation cohort, separate from the approximately 700-subject first cohort, were the donors. The data were produced by immunoSEQ multiplex PCR, yet TCRdb's version contains in-frame clones alone and is incomplete. This table has about 360,000 clones, 75% to 90% appearing once. CDR3 length: 14 amino acids. Germline loops: CDR1 SEHNR, CDR2 FQNEAQ (reference sequence). The V end was cut by 5 bases, the J end by 4 bases, with 14 bases between. The chain is built from TRBV7-9 and TRBJ1-2; D possibly corresponds to TRBD1 (5 bases). Sequencing input: PBMCs. The origin of this receptor is a woman aged 18-29 years in good health and CMV-seronegative. CDR3 in amino acids: CASSPRDGTYGYTF. CDR3 nucleotide sequence: TGTGCCAGCAGCCCGCGGGACGGAACCTATGGCTACACCTTC.